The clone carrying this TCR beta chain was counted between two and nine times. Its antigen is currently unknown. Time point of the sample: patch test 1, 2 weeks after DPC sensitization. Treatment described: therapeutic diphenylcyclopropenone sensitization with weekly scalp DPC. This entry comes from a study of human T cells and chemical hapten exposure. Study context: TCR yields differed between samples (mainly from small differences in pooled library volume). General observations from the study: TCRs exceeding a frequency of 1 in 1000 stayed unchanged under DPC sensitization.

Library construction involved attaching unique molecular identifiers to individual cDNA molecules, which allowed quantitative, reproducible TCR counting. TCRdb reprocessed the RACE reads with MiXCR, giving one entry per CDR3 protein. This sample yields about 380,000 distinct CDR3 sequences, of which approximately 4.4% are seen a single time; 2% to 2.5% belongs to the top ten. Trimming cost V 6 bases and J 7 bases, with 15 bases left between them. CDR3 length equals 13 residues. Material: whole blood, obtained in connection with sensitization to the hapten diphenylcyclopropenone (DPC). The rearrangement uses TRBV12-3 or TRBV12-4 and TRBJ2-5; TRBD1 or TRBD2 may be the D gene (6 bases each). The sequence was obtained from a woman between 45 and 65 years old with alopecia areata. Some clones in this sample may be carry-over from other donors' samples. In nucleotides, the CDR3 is TGTGCCAGCAGCTCCTCCAGGGGAGGGACCCAGTACTTC. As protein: CASSSSRGGTQYF.